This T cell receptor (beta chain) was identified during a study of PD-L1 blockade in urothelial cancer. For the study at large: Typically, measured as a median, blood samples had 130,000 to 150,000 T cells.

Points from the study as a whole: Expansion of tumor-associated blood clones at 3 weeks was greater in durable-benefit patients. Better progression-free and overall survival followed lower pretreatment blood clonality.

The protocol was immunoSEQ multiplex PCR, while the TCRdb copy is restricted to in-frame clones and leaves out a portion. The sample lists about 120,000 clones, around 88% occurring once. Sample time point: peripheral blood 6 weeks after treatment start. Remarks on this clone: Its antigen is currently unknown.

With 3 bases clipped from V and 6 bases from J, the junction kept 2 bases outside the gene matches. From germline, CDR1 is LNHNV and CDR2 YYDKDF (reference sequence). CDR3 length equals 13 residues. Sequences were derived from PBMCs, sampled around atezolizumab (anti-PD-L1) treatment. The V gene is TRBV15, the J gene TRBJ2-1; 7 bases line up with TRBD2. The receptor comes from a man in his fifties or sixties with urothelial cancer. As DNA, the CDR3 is TGTGCCACCAGCAGGGGGACTACCAATGAGCAGTTCTTC. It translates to CATSRGTTNEQFF.